This T cell receptor (beta chain) was observed in a study of shared clonotypes between healthy human individuals (dated by TCRdb to about 2020). Looking at the study overall: A few men and a couple of women, aged 18 to 49 years, made up the cohort. For each donor, CD4 naive and CD4 memory were each given three plates, CD8 naive was given two plates, and CD8 memory was given one plate. The study deeply sequenced blood TCR repertoires of several healthy adults to estimate repertoire size and the extent of clonotype sharing between individuals. Different laboratories and diverse techniques were used to prepare libraries and sequence TCR repertoires, to increase sequencing depth and limit assay-specific biases. Per donor, leukapheresis produced somewhere between about 0.8 and 9.5 billion PBMCs.

As regards this clone: What this receptor recognizes is not known. There are no base qualities to consult, and no much larger clone falls within one base.

CD8 naive samples consisted of CD45RO-negative cells that were positively selected for CCR7, yielding a CD45RA+CCR7+ population without TemRA cells. Healthy HIV-negative adults with no recently reported acute infections or vaccinations were included as donors. All donors were Caucasian adults living in Nashville, Tennessee, USA. Blood was obtained by leukapheresis, after which PBMCs were separated by Ficoll-Histopaque density gradient centrifugation and cryopreserved in liquid nitrogen vapor phase. Purity and quantity of every magnetically sorted T cell population were checked by analytical flow cytometry. Genomic DNA was isolated from every sorted fraction and measured by UV absorbance on a Nanodrop 2000c. TCR CDR3 regions were amplified from genomic DNA by multiplex PCR using the deep immunoSEQ assay. Genomic DNA extracted from each cell subset was distributed evenly over all wells of several immunoSEQ 96-well plates, and each plate served as one replicate. For sorted subsets, roughly 200 ng of genomic DNA, equivalent to 25,000 to 30,000 T cell genomes, went into each replicate PCR. Purified libraries were quantified with a Qubit 3.0 fluorometer, sized on a Bioanalyzer 2100, and re-quantified with the KAPA Library Quantification kit. Every immunoSEQ 96-well plate was sequenced on a dedicated single-read 150-cycle Illumina NextSeq 550 flow cell. The authors processed their data as follows. Because the immunoSEQ output included only junctional sequences and no quality scores, the filtering could not be the same as the filtering used for full-length reads. To assign V/J genes and CDR3, sequences were annotated against IMGT germline references using PyIR, a Python wrapper for IgBLAST v1.9. Reads with weak V/J assignments (E-value above 1e-6), missing CDR3, stop codons, out-of-frame junctions, or ambiguous translated residues were removed. V3J clonotypes were defined as sequences sharing an identical inferred V gene, J gene, and CDR3 amino acid sequence. Percentage overlap between repertoires was calculated by dividing the number of shared unique clonotypes by the size of the smaller repertoire. Richness of each repertoire was evaluated using RTK rarefaction, the Chao1 estimator, and Recon v2.1 estimates of unobserved clonotypes. OLGA was used to compute generation probabilities for all TCRbeta clonotypes that the gDNA method yielded from a handful of donors. TCRdb limited this immuneACCESS table to in-frame rearrangements with V and J called. A share of clones is missing; checked studies link under half to unresolved V genes, and the rest is unexplained. V, J and clone size are taken as reported in that table, and D and trimming were inferred from the DNA itself. The sample table contains more than 550,000 clones; only one count was recorded for just over 90% of them. The ten largest clonotypes hold more than 20% of the sample.

Looking up the germline V gene yields CDR1 MGHRA and CDR2 YSYEKL. The CDR3 spans 11 residues, from the cysteine through the phenylalanine. Kept here is only the CDR3 DNA, which spans 33 bases and is read in frame from base 1. V drops 6 bases and J drops 7 bases, leaving 9 bases in between. Study-level results and caveats: Compared with non-shared clonotypes, clonotypes shared by all four sorted-subset donors had higher generation probabilities. Incomplete sequencing was indicated by rarefaction of sorted-subset datasets, despite the large sequencing depth. Based on pairwise subsampling, the degree of clonotype sharing among donors was expected to be affected by sequencing depth. Roughly 5% of naive CD4, 3.5% of naive CD8, approximately 2.2% of memory CD4, and about 0.4% of memory CD8 clonotypes were shared across several donors. Sampling was restricted to blood, and TCR repertoires in tissues likely differ from the TCR repertoires found in blood. Naive subsets generally had larger estimated clonotype richness than memory subsets. The small number of donors limited the genetic and exposure-history diversity represented.

This chain joins TRBV4-1 to TRBJ1-1; the D gene identity is not certain. The sequence derives from a man aged 30 to 39 in good health. Sequenced sample: naive CD8+ T cells sorted from blood. This specimen's cell subset or site label, interpreted: CD45RA+CCR7+. This receptor carries the CDR3 CASSRGGEAFF. The nucleotide sequence is TGCGCCAGCAGTCGGGGAGGTGAAGCTTTCTTT.